These 26 T cell receptor beta chains were all obtained from the same sample, sequenced in a study of T cells in Graves' hyperthyroidism and ophthalmopathy. Amplification of TCR beta CDR3 regions used RNA as the template. Primed by the HTBI set, a first-round RT-PCR was run on the TCR CDR3. One entry per CDR3 protein results from TCRdb running MiXCR on the multiplex PCR reads. The sample shows fewer than 500,000 distinct CDR3 sequences, about 15% of them seen only once. The source material was blood. These receptors were collected from a woman aged 25-40 years with Graves' ophthalmopathy.

This clonotype was picked up many times. The chain joins TRBV11-3 to TRBJ2-7, with D possibly being TRBD1 (6 bases). Germline V CDR1 and CDR2: SGHNT, YENEEA. Trimming shortened V by 5 bases and J by 3 bases, and 20 bases separated the two germline ends. The CDR3 is 16 amino acids. The CDR3 nucleotides read TGTGCCAGCAGCCCCGCTTTGGGGGCGTCCATCTACGAGCAGTACTTC. This sequence encodes CASSPALGASIYEQYF.

This clonotype was detected ten times or more. The CDR3 is CASSVTSGGINTGELFF. The CDR3 coding sequence is TGTGCCAGCAGTGTGACTAGCGGGGGAATAAACACCGGGGAGCTGTTTTTT. This sequence joins TRBV2 and TRBJ2-2; 12 nucleotides match TRBD2. Losses at the gene ends were 4 bases for V and 2 bases for J; bases not matched to a gene: 5. The CDR3 contains 17 residues. Germline V gives CDR1 SNHLY, CDR2 FYNNEI.

The chain uses TRBV30 and TRBJ1-2, with D maybe TRBD1 (5 bases). V lost 0 bases and J lost 7, with 15 bases in between. Germline V gives CDR1 GTSNPN, CDR2 SVGIG (reference sequence). This CDR3 region has 14 residues. The CDR3 spells CAWSVVGAGGGYTF. CDR3 coding DNA: TGTGCCTGGAGTGTAGTAGGGGCGGGGGGTGGCTACACCTTC. Using reference TRBV30 and TRBJ1-2 for the parts outside the CDR3, the full variable domain is SQTIHQWPATLVQPVGSPLSLECTVEGTSNPNLYWYRQAAGRGLQLLFYSVGIGQISSEVPQNLSASRPQDRQFILSSKKLLLSDSGFYLCAWSVVGAGGGYTFGSGTRLTVV.

V gene TRBV18 combines with J gene TRBJ1-5; maybe TRBD1 (6 bases). This CDR3 has 16 residues. Trimming stripped 2 bases from V and 4 bases from J, with 15 bases between. The germline V gene has CDR1 KGHSH and CDR2 LQKENI. The CDR3 DNA sequence: TGTGCCAGCTCACCAACCAGGACAGCGATAAATCAGCCCCAGCATTTT. As protein: CASSPTRTAINQPQHF. Based on the CDR3 plus reference TRBV18 and TRBJ1-5, the full variable domain is NAGVMQNPRHLVRRRGQEARLRCSPMKGHSHVYWYRQLPEEGLKFMVYLQKENIIDESGMPKERFSAEFPKEGPSILRIQQVVRGDSAAYFCASSPTRTAINQPQHFGDGTRLSIL.

This clonotype was detected ten times or more. The rearrangement links TRBV7-3 to TRBJ1-1; no reliable D call. V lost 5 bases to trimming and J lost 1 base, with 17 bases between them. The V gene's germline CDR1 is SGHTA and CDR2 FQGTGA. The CDR3 consists of 16 residues. In nucleotides, the CDR3 is TGTGCCAGCAGCCCTTCCTCGCGAGACGCGAACACTGAAGCTTTCTTT. Translated: CASSPSSRDANTEAFF.

In its sample, this clonotype was seen many times. In DNA form, the CDR3 reads TGTGCCACCAGTGATAATGACAGGGAGGGCTACAATGAGCAGTTCTTC. This gives the protein CATSDNDREGYNEQFF. J is TRBJ2-1 and V is TRBV24-1, with D possibly being TRBD1 or TRBD2 (7 bases each). The germline V gene encodes CDR1 KGHDR and CDR2 SFDVKD. This CDR3 has 16 residues. V lost 3 bases and J lost 3, with 14 bases in between.

There are many counts of this clonotype. The genes are TRBV6-1 and TRBJ2-3; TRBD1 might be the D (6 bases). The CDR3 covers 13 residues. Germline-derived CDR1 and CDR2 are MNHNS and SASEGT. Trimming shortened V by 6 bases and J by 5 bases, and 12 bases separated the two germline ends. The CDR3 nucleotides read TGTGCCAGCAGCCCTGGGACACGAGATACGCAGTATTTT. It codes for CASSPGTRDTQYF.

This clonotype was observed at least ten times. The chain uses TRBV7-9 and TRBJ2-5, with D maybe TRBD2 (5 bases). The germline V gene has CDR1 SEHNR and CDR2 FQNEAQ (reference sequence). This CDR3 is 14 amino acids long. V lost 4 bases and J 6 bases, leaving 15 bases between the germline ends. CDR3 amino acids: CASSSGRDRKTQYF. In DNA form, the CDR3 reads TGTGCCAGCAGCTCCGGCCGGGATAGAAAGACCCAGTACTTC.

Many counts were recorded for this clonotype. In DNA, the CDR3 is TGTGCCACCAACCCAACCGGGACAGGGTACAATGAGCAGTTCTTC. Its protein is CATNPTGTGYNEQFF. The chain is built from TRBV28 and TRBJ2-1; 9 nucleotides align to TRBD1. Germline-derived CDR1 and CDR2 are MDHEN and SYDVKM. V gave up 10 bases and J gave up 4 bases; unmatched junction bases: 11. This CDR3 spans 15 amino acids.

This clonotype was seen a handful of times. The CDR3 coding sequence is TGTGCCAGCGGCCGGCTGACAGGGGGCGCGGACACTGAAGCTTTCTTT. This sequence encodes CASGRLTGGADTEAFF. This chain uses TRBV9 with TRBJ1-1; 10 bases fit TRBD1. The CDR3 is 16 residues long. The germline V gene has CDR1 SGDLS and CDR2 YYNGEE. V shed 7 bases, J shed 3 bases, and the junction held 12 bases outside the gene matches.

This clonotype was recorded many times. The chain couples TRBV28 to TRBJ2-3, with TRBD1 matching 10 bases. Germline V lookup: CDR1 MDHEN, CDR2 SYDVKM. The CDR3 sequence is 15 residues long. The junction had 4 bases not matched to a gene; V was cut back by 5 bases and J by 2 bases. CDR3 sequence reads: CASSPGQGITDTQYF. As DNA, the CDR3 is TGTGCCAGCAGTCCGGGACAGGGGATCACAGATACGCAGTATTTT.

This clonotype was recorded at least ten times. The chain links TRBV2 to TRBJ1-1, with 11 bases that match TRBD1. Germline lookup yields CDR1 SNHLY and CDR2 FYNNEI. The V gene end was trimmed by 6 bases and the J gene end by 7 bases; junction bases not matched to a gene: 1. The CDR3 is 12 residues long. The CDR3 DNA sequence: TGTGCCAGCAGGGGACAGGGGGATGAAGCTTTCTTT. Its translation is CASRGQGDEAFF. The whole variable domain, filled in from reference TRBV2 and TRBJ1-1, reads EPEVTQTPSHQVTQMGQEVILRCVPISNHLYFYWYRQILGQKVEFLVSFYNNEISEKSEIFDDQFSVERPDGSNFTLKIRSTKLEDSAMYFCASRGQGDEAFFGQGTRLTVV.

This clonotype was detected many times. The genes are TRBV14 and TRBJ1-3; 7 bases are shared with TRBD1. This CDR3 is built from 17 residues. J lost 0 bases, V lost 4 bases, and 9 bases had no gene match. The germline CDR1 and CDR2 sequences are SGHDN and FVKESK. CDR3 bases: TGTGCCAGCAGCCCACTGGACAGGCACCCCTCTGGAAACACCATATATTTT. Its protein is CASSPLDRHPSGNTIYF.

This clonotype was detected ten times or more. The rearrangement joins TRBV20-1 to TRBJ2-1, with 8 bases identical to TRBD1. CDR3 length: 18 residues. The ends lost 0 bases at V and 6 bases at J; junction bases unmatched: 16. Germline V lookup: CDR1 DFQATT, CDR2 SNEGSKA (reference sequence). CDR3 residues: CSARDPGAGGPPGNEQFF. CDR3 bases: TGCAGTGCTAGAGACCCCGGTGCAGGGGGCCCTCCTGGCAATGAGCAGTTCTTC.

The rearrangement links TRBV5-6 to TRBJ2-1; 10 positions agree with TRBD2. The CDR3 contains 15 residues. V was clipped by 5 bases and J by 6 bases; unmatched bases: 8. Germline V gene lookup returns CDR1 SGHDT and CDR2 YYEEEE. CDR3 bases: TGTGCCAGCAGACCCATAGCGGGGGGCCCCAATGAGCAGTTCTTC. Translated, it gives CASRPIAGGPNEQFF.

This clonotype was observed many times. This chain uses TRBV6-6 with TRBJ2-6, with a possible D match to TRBD1 (5 bases). From germline, CDR1 is MNHNY and CDR2 SVGAGI (reference sequence). V was shortened by 2 bases and J by 0 bases, with 11 bases between the two germline ends. CDR3 length equals 17 residues. The CDR3, as DNA: TGTGCCAGCAGTTACGGGGCACCGAGCTCTGGGGCCAACGTCCTGACTTTC. It is translated as CASSYGAPSSGANVLTF.

This clonotype was counted ten times or more. The chain's CDR3 is CASSLKAVPETQYF. In DNA, the CDR3 is TGTGCCAGCAGCTTAAAAGCGGTTCCAGAGACCCAGTACTTC. The V and J genes are TRBV7-8 and TRBJ2-5, with D tentatively TRBD2 (5 bases). The CDR3 consists of 14 residues. V lost 2 bases and J lost 4, with 11 bases in between. Germline assignment: CDR1 SGHVS and CDR2 FQNEAQ.

With regard to this clonotype: Its ends do not fully match the called genes, so a read error is possible. This chain uses TRBV5-5 with TRBJ2-5, with 10 bases matching TRBD1. The CDR3 has 15 amino acids. Per germline, CDR1 SGHKS and CDR2 YYEKEE (reference sequence). CDR3 protein: CASSLPDRGPETQYF. CDR3 in DNA: TGCGCCAGCAGCTTGCCAGACAGGGGGCCGGAGACCCAGTACTTC.

There are many counts of this clonotype. The V gene is TRBV12-3 or TRBV12-4, the J gene TRBJ2-5, with D perhaps matching TRBD1 or TRBD2 (6 bases each). V shed 6 bases and J shed 4 bases, with 15 bases lying between them. This CDR3 region has 14 residues. The CDR3 here is CASRGVEGGETQYF. The CDR3 nucleotides read TGTGCCAGCAGGGGGGTGGAGGGGGGAGAGACCCAGTACTTC.

This clonotype was counted many times. The genes are TRBV9 and TRBJ1-2, with D possibly being TRBD1 (6 bases). V was shortened by 0 bases and J by 8 bases, with 17 bases between the two germline ends. The CDR3 spans 15 residues. In germline, CDR1 is SGDLS, CDR2 YYNGEE. This CDR3 reads CASSVGTALVGGYTF. CDR3 in DNA: TGTGCCAGCAGCGTAGGGACAGCTCTGGTAGGCGGCTACACCTTC.

The table lists this clonotype with many counts. CDR3 sequence: CASSLAHSSPLHF. CDR3 DNA sequence: TGTGCCAGCAGCTTAGCGCATTCTTCACCCCTCCACTTT. V gene TRBV7-2 combines with J gene TRBJ1-6; D is undetermined. V was pared by 0 bases and J by 9 bases, with 6 bases between. Per the germline V gene, CDR1 is SGHTA and CDR2 is FQGNSA. The CDR3 contains 13 residues.

This clonotype has ten or more counts. V gene TRBV20-1 combines with J gene TRBJ2-7; 8 positions match TRBD2. This CDR3 has 13 amino acids. The germline CDR1 and CDR2 sequences are DFQATT and SNEGSKA (reference sequence). V lost 6 bases to trimming and J lost 2 bases; unmatched junction nucleotides: 6. The CDR3 region is CSARRGGAYEQYF. CDR3 bases: TGCAGTGCCAGACGGGGGGGGGCCTACGAGCAGTACTTC.

This clonotype was detected only a few times. This CDR3 reads CASSRQLGGLDEKLFF. In DNA form, the CDR3 reads TGTGCCAGCAGCCGGCAATTGGGGGGGTTGGACGAAAAACTGTTTTTT. This sequence joins TRBV5-5 and TRBJ1-4, with D maybe TRBD1 (5 bases). This CDR3 spans 16 amino acids. Germline V gives CDR1 SGHKS, CDR2 YYEKEE (reference sequence). The V end was cut by 4 bases, the J end by 8 bases, with 21 bases between.

Many counts were recorded for this clonotype. The rearrangement joins TRBV2 to TRBJ1-1; weak D call: TRBD1 (5 bases). Germline values: CDR1 SNHLY, CDR2 FYNNEI. Deletions cut 7 bases from V and 2 bases from J, with 11 bases between. The CDR3 is made up of 13 amino acids. CDR3 DNA: TGTGCCAGCAATTTGGGGGAAAACACTGAAGCTTTCTTT. Protein: CASNLGENTEAFF.

This clonotype was observed at least ten times. The CDR3 here is CSAREPQSYEQYF. The CDR3 region has the DNA TGCAGTGCTAGAGAACCTCAGAGCTACGAGCAGTACTTC. V is TRBV20-1 and J is TRBJ2-7; D call uncertain. V was cut by 0 bases and J by 3 bases, with 9 bases left in between. The CDR3 contains 13 residues. CDR1 is DFQATT and CDR2 is SNEGSKA in the germline V gene (reference sequence).

This clonotype occurred many times. The chain recombines TRBV7-9 with TRBJ1-1; D not certain. V was cut by 5 bases and J by 10 bases, with 14 bases left in between. Per germline, CDR1 SEHNR and CDR2 FQNEAQ (reference sequence). This CDR3 region has 12 residues. CDR3 DNA sequence: TGTGCCAGCAGCCTCCTGATGGGTGCAGCTTTCTTT. Translation gives CASSLLMGAAFF.